The 14 T cell receptor beta chains given below trace back to one sample, sequenced in a study of blood T cell repertoires in COVID-19. Measured with immunoSEQ multiplex PCR; TCRdb has only the in-frame clones, and not every one. The repertoire holds 85,000 to 95,000 clones, approximately 89% seen once, with over 0.35% in the top ten. The sequencing sample was made of peripheral blood. The source is a man in his sixties with acute or convalescent COVID-19.

The chain uses TRBV19 and TRBJ2-5; 12 nucleotides align to TRBD2. This CDR3 comprises 16 residues. Trimming cost V 5 bases and J 5 bases; bases outside gene matches: 9. The germline gives CDR1 LNHDA, CDR2 SQIVND (reference sequence). Here the CDR3 DNA reads TGTGCCAGTAGTTCTTCTAGCGGGAGGGGGCGGGAGACCCAGTACTTC. Its protein product is CASSSSSGRGRETQYF.

This chain joins TRBV4-1 and TRBJ2-3; 7 bases are a match to TRBD1. V gave up 4 bases and J gave up 2 bases; unmatched junction bases: 9. The CDR3 sequence is 16 residues long. Germline-derived CDR1 and CDR2 are MGHRA and YSYEKL. The CDR3 spells CASSPRQGYSTDTQYF. The CDR3 DNA follows: TGCGCCAGCAGCCCCCGACAGGGCTACTCCACAGATACGCAGTATTTT.

The chain uses TRBV5-1 and TRBJ2-7; 9 positions match TRBD1. V was pared by 4 bases and J by 6 bases, with 8 bases of the junction left unmatched. The CDR3 consists of 14 residues. CDR1 is SGHRS and CDR2 is YFSETQ in the germline V gene. CDR3: CASSQLRQGGEQYF. The CDR3, as DNA: TGCGCCAGCAGCCAATTAAGACAGGGGGGCGAGCAGTACTTC.

The chain is built from TRBV6-5 and TRBJ2-2; TRBD1 matches at 7 bases. Germline CDR1 MNHEY, CDR2 SVGAGI. V trimming: 2 bases; J trimming: 6 bases; junction bases outside the gene matches: 6. There are 15 residues in the CDR3. The CDR3 sequence is CASSYVRQGSGELFF. CDR3 nucleotides: TGTGCCAGCAGTTACGTGAGACAGGGATCCGGGGAGCTGTTTTTT.

The genes are TRBV28 and TRBJ1-5, with a tentative D call TRBD1 (6 bases). In germline, CDR1 is MDHEN, CDR2 SYDVKM. The CDR3 contains 16 residues. With 2 bases removed from V and 0 bases from J, the gap between germline ends came to 11 bases. The CDR3 DNA reads as TGTGCCAGCAGTTTAAGGCCAGGGGATAGCAATCAGCCCCAGCATTTT. Translated: CASSLRPGDSNQPQHF.

This rearrangement joins TRBV3-1 (or the pseudogene TRBV3-2) to TRBJ1-4; 7 nucleotides align to TRBD1. The CDR3 loop spans 16 amino acids. V was pared by 5 bases and J by 0 bases, with 6 bases of the junction left unmatched. Germline lookup yields CDR1 LGHDT and CDR2 YNNKEL (reference sequence). CDR3 region: CASSARDSSTNEKLFF. The DNA for the CDR3 is TGTGCCAGCAGCGCCCGGGACAGCTCAACTAATGAAAAACTGTTTTTT.

The chain has TRBV19 and TRBJ2-7, with 9 bases fitting TRBD2. The germline V gene has CDR1 LNHDA and CDR2 SQIVND (reference sequence). The CDR3 length is 15 residues. V was pared by 1 base and J by 3 bases, with 4 bases of the junction left unmatched. DNA of the CDR3: TGTGCCAGTAGTATAGGACTAGCGGACCACTACGAGCAGTACTTC. Translating it yields CASSIGLADHYEQYF.

This chain uses TRBV18 with TRBJ2-7, with TRBD1 matching 8 bases. The V segment lost 0 bases and the J segment 2 bases; nucleotides outside the gene matches: 0. Germline CDR1 KGHSH, CDR2 LQKENI. The CDR3 extends over 14 amino acids. This chain's CDR3 is CASSPPTGAYEQYF. CDR3 coding DNA: TGTGCCAGCTCACCACCGACAGGGGCCTACGAGCAGTACTTC.

This chain links TRBV5-1 with TRBJ2-3; 7 positions match TRBD1. CDR3 length equals 14 residues. CDR1 SGHRS and CDR2 YFSETQ come from the germline V gene. V was clipped by 4 bases and J by 2 bases; unmatched bases: 4. The CDR3 region is CASSEGQFTDTQYF. CDR3 in DNA: TGCGCCAGCAGCGAGGGACAGTTCACAGATACGCAGTATTTT. Filled out from reference TRBV5-1 and TRBJ2-3, the complete variable domain reads KAGVTQTPRYLIKTRGQQVTLSCSPISGHRSVSWYQQTPGQGLQFLFEYFSETQRNKGNFPGRFSGRQFSNSRSEMNVSTLELGDSALYLCASSEGQFTDTQYFGPGTRLTVL.

This chain's CDR3 is CASSFGRETQYF. The CDR3 DNA follows: TGTGCCAGCAGTTTTGGTCGGGAGACCCAGTACTTC. The chain is built from TRBV12-3 or TRBV12-4 and TRBJ2-5; no reliable D call. The V and J ends lost 3 bases and 5 bases respectively, with 7 bases between them. CDR3 length equals 12 residues.

The genes are TRBV29-1 and TRBJ1-2, with a tentative D call TRBD1 (5 bases). The CDR3 is 12 amino acids. Per germline, CDR1 SQVTM and CDR2 ANQGSEA. V lost 4 bases and J lost 4, with 10 bases in between. Here the CDR3 DNA reads TGCAGCGTTGGCGGGGGGAGCTATGGCTACACCTTC. It is translated as CSVGGGSYGYTF.

The CDR3 loop reads CASSSRLAGGEVGETQYF. CDR3 DNA sequence: TGCGCCAGCAGCTCCCGACTAGCGGGGGGGGAAGTCGGGGAGACCCAGTACTTC. The rearrangement uses TRBV5-1 and TRBJ2-5, with TRBD2 matching 14 bases. The CDR3 has 18 residues. The V and J ends lost 3 bases and 5 bases, in that order; junction bases with no gene match: 12. Germline CDR1 and CDR2: SGHRS and YFSETQ.

The rearrangement uses TRBV5-6 and TRBJ2-2; D not certain. The CDR3 sequence is 12 residues long. Between the trimmed V and J ends, which lost 4 bases and 2 bases, there was a span of 3 bases. Per germline, CDR1 SGHDT and CDR2 YYEEEE. This CDR3 is CASSLNTGELFF. The DNA of the CDR3 is TGTGCCAGCAGCCTTAACACCGGGGAGCTGTTTTTT. The whole variable domain, remainder taken from reference TRBV5-6 and TRBJ2-2, is DAGVTQSPTHLIKTRGQQVTLRCSPKSGHDTVSWYQQALGQGPQFIFQYYEEEERQRGNFPDRFSGHQFPNYSSELNVNALLLGDSALYLCASSLNTGELFFGEGSRLTVL.

This clone has just one count. The chain carries TRBV5-6 and TRBJ2-3, with D perhaps TRBD1 (5 bases). In germline, CDR1 is SGHDT, CDR2 YYEEEE. Trimming took 2 bases from V and 0 from J, leaving 10 bases between them. This CDR3 spans 15 amino acids. CDR3 coding DNA: TGTGCCAGCAGCTTTAGACAGATCAGCACAGATACGCAGTATTTT. Translated: CASSFRQISTDTQYF.